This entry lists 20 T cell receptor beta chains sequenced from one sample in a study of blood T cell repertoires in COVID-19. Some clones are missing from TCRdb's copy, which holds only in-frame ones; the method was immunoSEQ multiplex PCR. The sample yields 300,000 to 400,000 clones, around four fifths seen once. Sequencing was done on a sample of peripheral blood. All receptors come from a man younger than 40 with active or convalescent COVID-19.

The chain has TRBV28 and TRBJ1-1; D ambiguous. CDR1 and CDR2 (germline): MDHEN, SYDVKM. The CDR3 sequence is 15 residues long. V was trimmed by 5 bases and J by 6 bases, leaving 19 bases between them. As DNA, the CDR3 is TGTGCCAGCAGTGTCCCATACACCGGGATTGCTGAAGCTTTCTTT. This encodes CASSVPYTGIAEAFF.

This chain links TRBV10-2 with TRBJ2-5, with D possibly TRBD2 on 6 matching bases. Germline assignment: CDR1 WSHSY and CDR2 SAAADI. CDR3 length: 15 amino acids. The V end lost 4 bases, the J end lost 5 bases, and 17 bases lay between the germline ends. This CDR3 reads CASSVSLAVRETQYF. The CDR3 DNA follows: TGCGCCAGCAGTGTCTCACTAGCTGTAAGGGAGACCCAGTACTTC.

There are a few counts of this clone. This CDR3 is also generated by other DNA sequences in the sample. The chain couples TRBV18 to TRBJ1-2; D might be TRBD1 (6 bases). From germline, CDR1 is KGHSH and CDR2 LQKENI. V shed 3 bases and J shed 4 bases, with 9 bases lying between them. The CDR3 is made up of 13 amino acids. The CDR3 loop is CASSPQDSYGYTF. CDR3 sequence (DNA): TGTGCCAGCTCACCTCAGGACAGCTATGGCTACACCTTC.

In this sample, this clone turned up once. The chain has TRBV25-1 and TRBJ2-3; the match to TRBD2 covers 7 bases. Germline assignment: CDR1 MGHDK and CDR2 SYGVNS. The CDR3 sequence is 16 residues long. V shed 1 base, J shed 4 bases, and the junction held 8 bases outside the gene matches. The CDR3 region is CASSESGRESADTQYF. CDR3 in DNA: TGTGCCAGCAGTGAATCGGGGAGGGAGTCCGCAGATACGCAGTATTTT.

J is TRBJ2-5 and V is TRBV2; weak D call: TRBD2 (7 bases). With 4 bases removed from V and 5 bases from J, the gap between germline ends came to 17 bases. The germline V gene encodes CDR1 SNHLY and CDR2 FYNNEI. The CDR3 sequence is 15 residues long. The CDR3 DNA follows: TGTGCCAGCAGTGTTGGGTCAGGGGAGGGTGAGACCCAGTACTTC. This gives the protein CASSVGSGEGETQYF.

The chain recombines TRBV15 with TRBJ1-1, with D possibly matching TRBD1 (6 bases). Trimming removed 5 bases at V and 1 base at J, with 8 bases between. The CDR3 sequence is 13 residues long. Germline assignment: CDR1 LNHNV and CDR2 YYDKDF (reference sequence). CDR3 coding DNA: TGTGCCACCAGCCGGGGGGCGAACACTGAAGCTTTCTTT. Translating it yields CATSRGANTEAFF.

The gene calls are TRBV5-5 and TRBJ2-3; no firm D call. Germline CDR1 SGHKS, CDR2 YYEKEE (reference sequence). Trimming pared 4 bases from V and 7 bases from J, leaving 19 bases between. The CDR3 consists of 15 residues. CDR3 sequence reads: CASSLNVVMLNTQYF. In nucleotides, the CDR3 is TGTGCCAGCAGCCTAAATGTGGTGATGTTGAATACGCAGTATTTT.

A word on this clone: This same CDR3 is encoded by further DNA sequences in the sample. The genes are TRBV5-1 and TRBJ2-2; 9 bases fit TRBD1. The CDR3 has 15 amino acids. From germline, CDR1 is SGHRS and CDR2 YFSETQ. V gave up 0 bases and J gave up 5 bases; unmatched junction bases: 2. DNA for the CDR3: TGCGCCAGCAGCTTGGGACAGGGGGGTACCGGGGAGCTGTTTTTT. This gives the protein CASSLGQGGTGELFF.

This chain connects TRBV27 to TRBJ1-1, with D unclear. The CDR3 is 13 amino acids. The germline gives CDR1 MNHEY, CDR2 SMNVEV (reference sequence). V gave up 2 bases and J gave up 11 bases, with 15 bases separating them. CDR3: CASSLIGSPRAFF. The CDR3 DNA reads TGTGCCAGCAGTTTAATCGGCAGCCCCAGGGCTTTCTTT.

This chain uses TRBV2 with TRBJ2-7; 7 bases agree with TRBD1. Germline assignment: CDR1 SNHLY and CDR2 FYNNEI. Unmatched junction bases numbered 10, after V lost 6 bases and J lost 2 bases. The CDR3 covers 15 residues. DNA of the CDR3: TGTGCCAGCAGCGCGGACAGGCAATATACCTACGAGCAGTACTTC. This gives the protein CASSADRQYTYEQYF.

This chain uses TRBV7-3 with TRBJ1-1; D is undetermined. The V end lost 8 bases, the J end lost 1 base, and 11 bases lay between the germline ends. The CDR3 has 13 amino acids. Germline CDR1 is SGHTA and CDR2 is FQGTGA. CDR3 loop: CASSARPNTEAFF. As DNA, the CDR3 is TGTGCCAGCTCTGCCAGGCCGAACACTGAAGCTTTCTTT.

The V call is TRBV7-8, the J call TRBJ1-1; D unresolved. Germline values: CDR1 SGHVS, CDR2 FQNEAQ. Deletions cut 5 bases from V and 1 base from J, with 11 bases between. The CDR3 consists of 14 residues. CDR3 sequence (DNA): TGTGCCAGCAGCCTTACCCGCGGGAACACTGAAGCTTTCTTT. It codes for CASSLTRGNTEAFF.

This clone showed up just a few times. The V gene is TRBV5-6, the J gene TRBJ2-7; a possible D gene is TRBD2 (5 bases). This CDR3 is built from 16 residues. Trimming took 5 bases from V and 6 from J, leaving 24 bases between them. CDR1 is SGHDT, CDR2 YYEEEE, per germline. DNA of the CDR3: TGTGCCAGCAGAGGTCCGCGATCGGGATCCTCGGGCGAGCAGTACTTC. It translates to CASRGPRSGSSGEQYF. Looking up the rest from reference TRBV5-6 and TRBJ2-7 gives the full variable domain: DAGVTQSPTHLIKTRGQQVTLRCSPKSGHDTVSWYQQALGQGPQFIFQYYEEEERQRGNFPDRFSGHQFPNYSSELNVNALLLGDSALYLCASRGPRSGSSGEQYFGPGTRLTVT.

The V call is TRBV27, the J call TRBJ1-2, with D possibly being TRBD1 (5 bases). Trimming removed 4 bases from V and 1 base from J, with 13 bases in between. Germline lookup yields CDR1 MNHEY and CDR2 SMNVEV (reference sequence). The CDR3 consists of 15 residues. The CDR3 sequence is CASSSFREVNYGYTF. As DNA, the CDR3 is TGTGCCAGCAGTTCTTTCAGGGAAGTTAACTATGGCTACACCTTC.

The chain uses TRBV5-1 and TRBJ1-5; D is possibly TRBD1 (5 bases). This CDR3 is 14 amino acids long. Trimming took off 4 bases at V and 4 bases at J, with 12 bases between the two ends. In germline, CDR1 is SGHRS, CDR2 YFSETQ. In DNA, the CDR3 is TGCGCCAGCAGCCCAGGGTTGGGAAATCAGCCCCAGCATTTT. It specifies CASSPGLGNQPQHF.

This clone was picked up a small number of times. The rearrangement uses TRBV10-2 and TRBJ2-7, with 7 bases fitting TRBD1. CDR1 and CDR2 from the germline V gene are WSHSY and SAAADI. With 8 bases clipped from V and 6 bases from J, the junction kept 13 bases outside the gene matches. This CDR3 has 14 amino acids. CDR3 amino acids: CASRGEGAGREQYF. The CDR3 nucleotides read TGCGCCAGCCGGGGAGAGGGGGCTGGACGCGAGCAGTACTTC.

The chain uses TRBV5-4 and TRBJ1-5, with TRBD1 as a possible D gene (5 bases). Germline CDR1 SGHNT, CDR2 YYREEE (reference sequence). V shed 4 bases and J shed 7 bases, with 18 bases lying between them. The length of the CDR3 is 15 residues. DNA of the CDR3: TGTGCCAGCAGCGTGGACGGGGCGGGGGGACAGCCCCAGCATTTT. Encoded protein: CASSVDGAGGQPQHF.

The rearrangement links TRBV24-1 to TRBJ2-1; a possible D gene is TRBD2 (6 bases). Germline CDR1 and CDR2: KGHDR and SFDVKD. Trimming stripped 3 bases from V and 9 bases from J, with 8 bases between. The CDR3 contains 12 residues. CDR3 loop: CATSDPSAEQFF. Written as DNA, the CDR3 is TGTGCCACCAGTGATCCTAGCGCTGAGCAGTTCTTC.

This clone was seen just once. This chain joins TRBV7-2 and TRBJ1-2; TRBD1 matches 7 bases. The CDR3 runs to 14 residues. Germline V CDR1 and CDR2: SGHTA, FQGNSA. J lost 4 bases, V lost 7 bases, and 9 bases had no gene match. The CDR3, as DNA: TGTGCCAGCACTCCCACAGGGGCTCGCTATGGCTACACCTTC. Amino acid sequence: CASTPTGARYGYTF.

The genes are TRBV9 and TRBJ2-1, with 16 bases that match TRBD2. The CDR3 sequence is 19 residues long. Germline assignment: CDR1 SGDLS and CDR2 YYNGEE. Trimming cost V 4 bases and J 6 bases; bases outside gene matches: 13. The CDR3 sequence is CASSRGLAGGRQSGNEQFF. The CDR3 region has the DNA TGTGCCAGCAGCCGGGGACTAGCGGGAGGGCGGCAAAGCGGCAATGAGCAGTTCTTC.